These T cell receptor beta chains were read from a single sample in a study of glioma-infiltrating T cells after dendritic cell vaccination. The table came from immunoSEQ multiplex PCR; TCRdb's copy has only in-frame clones and leaves some out. Of around 67,000 clones in the sample, roughly 79% were seen once. The input for sequencing was blood, taken before dendritic cell vaccination. Receptor source: a human donor with glioblastoma. Both conserved end residues are part of each CDR3. D genes are given only for firm matches. A row's size may be missing; if present it is once, few, many or a size class.

TGCGCCAGCAGCTTGGACCCGGACAGCAAGGGCTACACCTTC,CASSLDPDSKGYTF,.,TRBV5-1,.,TRBJ1-2
TGTGCCAGCAGCAAGCTTCGAGCCGGACAGGGAGGCTATGGCTACACCTTC,CASSKLRAGQGGYGYTF,.,TRBV21-1,.,TRBJ1-2
TGTGCCAGTAGTACCCGGGACAGACGCTATGGCTACACCTTC,CASSTRDRRYGYTF,TRBD1,TRBV19,.,TRBJ1-2
TGTGCCAGCTCACAGGAGGGAAGCAATCAGCCCCAGCATTTT,CASSQEGSNQPQHF,.,TRBV18,.,TRBJ1-5
TGCGCCAGCAGCCAAGATCTTACAGGCACTGAAGCTTTCTTT,CASSQDLTGTEAFF,.,TRBV4-3,few,TRBJ1-1
TGTGCCAGCAGCCCTCCTAACTATGGCTACACCTTC,CASSPPNYGYTF,.,TRBV9,.,TRBJ1-2
TGTGCCAGCAGCTTGGTCAGGGAAGAGACCCAGTACTTC,CASSLVREETQYF,.,TRBV5-5,.,TRBJ2-5
TGTGCCAGTAGTATGGGGGACAGGGGGAGTCCTGAAGCTTTCTTT,CASSMGDRGSPEAFF,TRBD1,TRBV19,once,TRBJ1-1
TGTGCCAGCAGCTTATTTCTGCAGGGATGGGCTTTCTTT,CASSLFLQGWAFF,.,TRBV11-2,.,TRBJ1-1
TGTGCCAGCAGCGTAGGAGTGGCAGGGGGCAACTCACCCCTCCACTTT,CASSVGVAGGNSPLHF,TRBD1,TRBV9,once,TRBJ1-6
TGTGCCAGCAGTCCCCCCCAGGGCGTGGACACCGGGGAGCTGTTTTTT,CASSPPQGVDTGELFF,.,TRBV28,.,TRBJ2-2
TGTGCCAGCAGCTTAGAGGGGAATTCACCCCTCCACTTT,CASSLEGNSPLHF,.,TRBV7-9,.,TRBJ1-6
TGTGCCAGCAGCCAACAGGGGGCGGCTGAAGCTTTCTTT,CASSQQGAAEAFF,TRBD1,TRBV7-2,.,TRBJ1-1
TGCGCCAGCAGCCAACGGGGGTTGGGAGAAGCTTTCTTT,CASSQRGLGEAFF,.,TRBV4-1,.,TRBJ1-1
TGTGCCAGCAGCCCCACAGGGAACTTCAACACTGAAGCTTTCTTT,CASSPTGNFNTEAFF,.,TRBV7-2,once,TRBJ1-1
TGTGCCACCAGCAGAGATACACAGGGATCCTACGAGCAGTACTTC,CATSRDTQGSYEQYF,.,TRBV15,.,TRBJ2-7
TGTGCCAGCAGCAGGGACAGGGGAGAGACCCAGTACTTC,CASSRDRGETQYF,TRBD1,TRBV7-2,few,TRBJ2-5
TGTGCCAGCAGTCTCGGACAGGGGGAGACCCAGTACTTC,CASSLGQGETQYF,TRBD1,TRBV6-6,.,TRBJ2-5
TGTGCCAGCAGTTTAAGGAGGTGGCAGCCGAACACCGGGGAGCTGTTTTTT,CASSLRRWQPNTGELFF,.,TRBV27,.,TRBJ2-2
TGTGCTAGTGGCCGCCGGACTGGACCAGGCTATGGCTACACCTTC,CASGRRTGPGYGYTF,.,TRBV12-5,.,TRBJ1-2
TGTGCCAGCAGCGTGTCCACAGGGGCTAGCTTAAGCTATGGCTACACCTTC,CASSVSTGASLSYGYTF,TRBD1,TRBV7-2,.,TRBJ1-2
TGTGCCAGCAGTGAAGCAGGCAGCGGGGATGAAAAACTGTTTTTT,CASSEAGSGDEKLFF,.,TRBV6-1,.,TRBJ1-4
TGTGCCAGCAGTTTATATTATGATCAGCCCCAGCATTTT,CASSLYYDQPQHF,.,TRBV27,.,TRBJ1-5
TGTGCCTGGAGTGGGGGAAGGACAGGGCTTTTCAGCAATCAGCCCCAGCATTTT,CAWSGGRTGLFSNQPQHF,TRBD1,TRBV30,.,TRBJ1-5
TGTGCCAGTACCCTAGCCGACTCTTATGGAAACACCATATATTTT,CASTLADSYGNTIYF,.,TRBV6-1,.,TRBJ1-3
TGTGCCATCAGTGGACAGGGATACTACGAGCAGTACTTC,CAISGQGYYEQYF,TRBD1,TRBV10-3,.,TRBJ2-7
TGTGCCAGCTCAGTTAGACAGGGGGCCAACACTGAAGCTTTCTTT,CASSVRQGANTEAFF,TRBD1,TRBV18,.,TRBJ1-1
TGTGCCATCAGTGAGGTGGGACAGACCTACGAGCAGTACTTC,CAISEVGQTYEQYF,TRBD1,TRBV10-3,few,TRBJ2-7
TGCGCCAGCAGCTTGGCAGTAATGAACACTGAAGCTTTCTTT,CASSLAVMNTEAFF,.,TRBV5-1,.,TRBJ1-1
TGTGCCAGCAGCTTAAGGGGACTAGCGGGGGTTAGCACAGATACGCAGTATTTT,CASSLRGLAGVSTDTQYF,TRBD2,TRBV7-9,.,TRBJ2-3
TGTGCCAGCAGCAAAGAGCGGGGATCGAACACTGAAGCTTTCTTT,CASSKERGSNTEAFF,.,TRBV21-1,.,TRBJ1-1
TGTGCCAGCAGCCAAGTCGGTGATCAGCCCCAGCATTTT,CASSQVGDQPQHF,.,TRBV7-2,.,TRBJ1-5
TGCGCCAGCAGCCAAGACTTGTACACTGAAGCTTTCTTT,CASSQDLYTEAFF,.,TRBV4-3,.,TRBJ1-1